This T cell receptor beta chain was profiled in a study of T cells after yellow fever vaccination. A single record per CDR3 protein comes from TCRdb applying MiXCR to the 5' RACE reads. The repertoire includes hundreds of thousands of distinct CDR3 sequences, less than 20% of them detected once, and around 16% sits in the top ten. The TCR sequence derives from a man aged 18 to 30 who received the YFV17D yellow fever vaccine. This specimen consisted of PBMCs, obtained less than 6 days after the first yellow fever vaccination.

CDR3 loop: CASSYSWGISGNTIYF. The CDR3 bases are TGTGCCAGCAGTTACTCCTGGGGGATCTCTGGAAACACCATATATTTT. The chain carries TRBV6-5 and TRBJ1-3; D is perhaps TRBD1 (5 bases). Trimming cost V 0 bases and J 0 bases, with 9 bases left between them. Germline V gene data show CDR1 as MNHEY and CDR2 as SVGAGI. This CDR3 has 16 amino acids.